Sequencing of this T cell receptor (beta chain) was carried out in a study of OX40 agonist ivuxolimab in advanced cancers. About the research overall: Treatment received earlier with anti-PD-1, anti-PD-L1 or anti-CTLA-4 agents was allowed, and approximately 44% had some. Three patients responded partially, comprising one with hepatocellular carcinoma and two with cutaneous melanoma.

As regards this clone: Its antigen is unknown.

Findings and caveats of the study: Part of the nonresponder group also had normalized T-cell clonal expansion that was low. Doses of 0.1 to 3.0 mg/kg were accompanied by clonal expansion of CD4+ and CD8+ blood T cells by week 6.

Trimming stripped 1 base from V and 6 bases from J, with 9 bases between. CDR1 MNHEY and CDR2 SVGAGI come from the germline V gene. This CDR3 region has 13 residues. Libraries were prepared by immunoSEQ multiplex PCR; TCRdb keeps only in-frame clonotypes and omits some of them. The sample lists tens of thousands of clones; 88% were seen once. Sequences were derived from CD4+ or CD8+ T cells sorted from blood, sampled in a trial of the OX40 agonist ivuxolimab. The receptor's source is an adult with an advanced solid tumor such as melanoma, head and neck, liver or kidney cancer. This rearrangement joins TRBV6-5 to TRBJ1-2; D is perhaps TRBD1 (5 bases). The CDR3 region has the DNA TGTGCCAGCAGTTACTTAGGGGTCGATGGCTACACCTTC. Amino acids: CASSYLGVDGYTF.